The present entry profiles one TCR beta chain with its context. A much larger clone is a single base away; this may be a read error. The same CDR3 also results from other DNA sequences found in this sample. V dropped 0 bases and J dropped 7 bases, with 2 bases sitting between them. The CDR3 length is 12 residues. Germline V gene data show CDR1 as SGHDT and CDR2 as YYEEEE. The data originate from a study of shared clonotypes between healthy human individuals. Some clones are missing from TCRdb's copy, which holds only in-frame ones; the method was immunoSEQ multiplex PCR. The profile shows millions of clones, roughly 95% of them singletons.

The clonotype was recovered from a man younger than 30 in good health. Sequenced material: naive CD4+ T cells sorted from blood. Subset meaning: CD45RA+ positively selected. The chain links TRBV5-6 to TRBJ1-6; unclear D gene. The CDR3 region is CASSLVNSPLHF. Written as DNA, the CDR3 is TGTGCCAGCAGCTTGGTAAATTCACCCCTCCACTTT.